Each of the 7 T cell receptor beta chains below was sequenced from the same sample in a study of T cells in Graves' hyperthyroidism and ophthalmopathy. From RNA transcripts, TCR beta CDR3 regions were amplified. Using the HTBI primer set, a first-round RT-PCR was run on the TCR CDR3. TCRdb passed the multiplex PCR reads through MiXCR, listing each CDR3 protein once. The sample contains a few hundred thousand distinct CDR3 sequences, more than 45% of which appear only once. What was sequenced was peripheral blood or thyroid tissue (not recorded which). The receptor source for this set is a woman under 30 with Graves' hyperthyroidism.

Concerning this clonotype: This sequence may be a read error, since a much larger clone differs from it by one base. This chain uses TRBV3-2 with TRBJ1-2; TRBD1 is the table's D call, not checked against the DNA. TRBV3-2 is annotated as a pseudogene. CDR3 size: 15 residues. CDR3 amino acids: CAGSQHTPSNYGYTF. DNA for the CDR3: TGTGCCGGCAGCCAACATACCCCCTCTAACTATGGCTACACCTTC.

This clonotype has a count of ten or more. The chain uses TRBV7-2 and TRBJ2-5; 11 nucleotides line up with TRBD2. CDR3 size: 16 residues. CDR1 SGHTA and CDR2 FQGNSA come from the germline V gene. V lost 5 bases, J lost 2 bases, and 7 bases stayed unmatched. CDR3 amino acids: CASSQILAGGQETQYF. The CDR3 DNA follows: TGTGCCAGCAGCCAAATCCTAGCGGGAGGACAAGAGACCCAGTACTTC. Drawing the rest from reference TRBV7-2 and TRBJ2-5, the complete variable domain is GAGVSQSPSNKVTEKGKDVELRCDPISGHTALYWYRQSLGQGLEFLIYFQGNSAPDKSGLPSDRFSAERTGGSVSTLTIQRTQQEDSAVYLCASSQILAGGQETQYFGPGTRLLVL.

This clonotype was seen ten or more times. This chain links TRBV6-5 with TRBJ1-3; D gene uncertain. The length of the CDR3 is 17 residues. Germline V gene data show CDR1 as MNHEY and CDR2 as SVGAGI. The V and J ends lost 3 bases and 3 bases respectively, with 18 bases between them. The CDR3 loop is CASSYWGAHPGGNTIYF. CDR3 in DNA: TGTGCCAGCAGTTATTGGGGAGCCCACCCAGGTGGAAACACCATATATTTT.

The V and J genes are TRBV30 and TRBJ2-2; unclear D gene. The germline V gene encodes CDR1 GTSNPN and CDR2 SVGIG (reference sequence). The CDR3 is made up of 11 amino acids. V was clipped by 8 bases and J by 5 bases, with 9 bases between them. The DNA of the CDR3 is TGTGCCAAAGAAAGAACCGGGGAGCTGTTTTTT. As protein: CAKERTGELFF. Drawing the rest from reference TRBV30 and TRBJ2-2, the complete variable domain is SQTIHQWPATLVQPVGSPLSLECTVEGTSNPNLYWYRQAAGRGLQLLFYSVGIGQISSEVPQNLSASRPQDRQFILSSKKLLLSDSGFYLCAKERTGELFFGEGSRLTVL.

Worth noting for this clonotype: A read error may explain this, as a much larger clone is one base away. V usage is TRBV12-3 or TRBV12-4 and J usage is TRBJ2-7, with 8 bases aligning to TRBD2. The CDR3 has 16 residues. The trim removed 5 bases at V and 1 base at J, leaving 10 bases unmatched. The chain's CDR3 is CASSGSGRSSSYEQYF. CDR3 DNA: TGTGCCAGCAGTGGAAGCGGGAGAAGCTCTTCCTACGAGCAGTACTTC.

The sample holds many counts of this clonotype. The chain combines TRBV12-3 or TRBV12-4 with TRBJ1-1; D might be TRBD1 (6 bases). Trimming stripped 3 bases from V and 1 base from J, with 12 bases between. This CDR3 spans 15 amino acids. The CDR3 region is CASSFKDRANTEAFF. Here the CDR3 DNA reads TGTGCCAGCAGTTTTAAGGACAGAGCGAACACTGAAGCTTTCTTT.

This clonotype was seen only a few times. J is TRBJ2-5 and V is TRBV6-7; TRBD2 matches 15 bases. TRBV6-7 is sorted into the ORF group, with uncertain function. The CDR3 extends over 17 amino acids. The J segment lost 3 bases and the V segment lost 2 bases, leaving 4 bases of the junction unmatched. DNA of the CDR3: TGTGCCAGCAGTTACAACGGGACTAGCGGGAGGAAAGAGACCCAGTACTTC. Encoded protein: CASSYNGTSGRKETQYF.